Sequencing of this T cell receptor (beta chain) was carried out in a study of monozygotic twins with inflammatory bowel disease. Overall study results and limits: Differing immunosuppressive treatments may have added variability to patient repertoires. IBD patients carried less diverse TCRbeta repertoires (inverse Simpson) than healthy co-twins. Perhaps reflecting limited power, concordant and discordant twins did not differ in repertoire similarity.

Germline lookup yields CDR1 SQVTM and CDR2 ANQGSEA. The CDR3 spans 14 residues. The unique tags termed UMIs, each holding a 6-nucleotide sample barcode, were added by means of template switching. TCRdb reanalyzed the 5' RACE reads and collapses them to one entry per CDR3 protein, without DNA. The sample spans 90,000 to 110,000 distinct CDR3 sequences; the ten largest clones claim around 11%. As to this clonotype: Its antigen is unidentified.

This TCR was sampled from a human donor with ulcerative colitis or Crohn's disease, or a healthy co-twin of an affected twin (not recorded which). The specimen sequenced was blood. The chain has TRBV29-1 and TRBJ1-1. CDR3 region: CSVVGAAVNTEAFF.